The clone carrying this T cell receptor (beta chain) has only a few counts. What it binds is not known. These data come from a study of T-cell memory formation after mild COVID-19. Using its own MiXCR run on the 5' RACE reads, TCRdb lists one record per CDR3 protein. Of about 250,000 distinct CDR3 sequences in the sample, about a sixth were seen once. Study-wide findings and caveats: The appearance of some responding clones in pre-infection memory suggested that cross-reactive memory joined. Clones from the second wave (peaking day 37) had unconfirmed SARS-CoV-2 specificity.

CDR3 length: 17 amino acids. V lost 6 bases and J lost 0, with 15 bases in between. Looked up from germline, CDR1 is MNHEY and CDR2 is SVGEGT. The TCR was taken from a man younger than 30 who had mild COVID-19 (a few samples of this study predate the infection). Cell type and time point are not known. The J gene is TRBJ2-6, the V gene TRBV6-2 or TRBV6-3; D is tentatively TRBD1 or TRBD2 (5 bases each). What was sequenced was PBMCs or a T cell subset sorted from them (not recorded which). The DNA for the CDR3 is TGTGCCAGCAGATCTCGGGGCTCGGCCTCTGGGGCCAACGTCCTGACTTTC. This sequence encodes CASRSRGSASGANVLTF.